A selection of T cell receptor beta chains follows, all from one sample in a study of T-cell reconstitution after alpha-beta-depleted transplantation in children. From the PCR reads, TCRdb called clonotypes with MiXCR, one entry per CDR3 protein. The data contain 440,000 or so distinct CDR3 sequences, 43% of them seen just once; the ten biggest clones take up about 30%. Sequenced here: PBMCs, sampled before TCRalphabeta/CD19-depleted stem cell transplant. The receptors derive from a girl aged 2 to 9 with aplastic anemia, due to receive a stem cell transplant. CDR3s include the opening cysteine and the closing phenylalanine or tryptophan. D genes are given only for firm matches. Clone size is not always given. Where it is, it says once, few, many or a class for expanded clones.

v_gene	abundance	d_gene	len	j_gene	CDR3aa	CDR3nt
TRBV7-2	-	-	15	TRBJ2-1	CASSLEGAGYNEQFF	TGTGCCAGCAGCTTAGAGGGGGCGGGATACAATGAGCAGTTCTTC
TRBV10-3	-	TRBD1	17	TRBJ2-2	CAISKGQDRSNTGELFF	TGTGCCATCAGTAAGGGACAGGATAGATCGAACACCGGGGAGCTGTTTTTT
TRBV20-1	-	-	16	TRBJ2-3	CSARPSRGPLKDTQYF	TGCAGTGCTAGACCATCCAGGGGACCCCTCAAGGATACGCAGTATTTT
TRBV12-3/TRBV12-4	-	-	13	TRBJ2-1	CASSPARYNEQFF	TGTGCCAGCAGTCCAGCGCGGTACAATGAGCAGTTCTTC
TRBV5-1	many	TRBD2	20	TRBJ2-2	CASSRGGRLAGLSNTGELFF	TGCGCCAGCAGCCGAGGGGGACGACTAGCGGGGCTTTCGAACACCGGGGAGCTGTTTTTT
TRBV5-1	many	TRBD2	18	TRBJ2-7	CASSPGASGRLSSYEQYF	TGCGCCAGCAGCCCGGGAGCTAGCGGGAGGCTGAGCTCCTACGAGCAGTACTTC
TRBV7-8	-	-	15	TRBJ2-1	CASSLLSGAHNEQFF	TGTGCCAGCAGCTTACTCTCGGGAGCACACAATGAGCAGTTCTTC
TRBV5-1	-	-	14	TRBJ2-3	CASSSLVGPDTQYF	TGCGCCAGCAGCTCCCTCGTGGGCCCAGATACGCAGTATTTT
TRBV6-1	many	TRBD1	14	TRBJ1-3	CASSLGDSRNTIYF	TGTGCCAGCAGCCTCGGGGACAGCAGAAACACCATATATTTT
TRBV6-5	-	-	15	TRBJ2-1	CASSYSGSMYNEQFF	TGTGCCAGCAGTTACTCCGGGAGTATGTACAATGAGCAGTTCTTC
TRBV30	-	-	13	TRBJ2-1	CAWSYTGYNEQFF	TGTGCCTGGAGTTACACCGGTTACAATGAGCAGTTCTTC
TRBV5-4	-	-	15	TRBJ2-5	CASSLAASRGETQYF	TGTGCCAGCAGCTTGGCCGCTAGCCGCGGAGAGACCCAGTACTTC
TRBV12-3/TRBV12-4	-	-	15	TRBJ1-6	CASSNRDARNSPLHF	TGTGCCAGCAGTAACCGGGACGCCCGAAATTCACCCCTCCACTTT
TRBV9	-	TRBD1	18	TRBJ1-2	CASSGLGDRGEDNYGYTF	TGTGCCAGCAGCGGCCTCGGGGACAGGGGAGAGGATAACTATGGCTACACCTTC
TRBV5-1	-	-	14	TRBJ1-1	CASKAGSPNTEAFF	TGCGCCAGCAAGGCAGGGAGTCCGAACACTGAAGCTTTCTTT
TRBV6-1	-	TRBD2	16	TRBJ2-3	CASTRGGLARTDTQYF	TGTGCCAGCACCCGGGGGGGGTTGGCTCGCACAGATACGCAGTATTTT
TRBV4-2	-	TRBD1	16	TRBJ2-1	CASSQTGTGPYNEQFF	TGTGCCAGCAGCCAAACCGGGACAGGGCCCTACAATGAGCAGTTCTTC
TRBV20-1	-	TRBD1	13	TRBJ1-1	CSAYRGKATEAFF	TGCAGTGCTTACAGGGGGAAGGCCACTGAAGCTTTCTTT
TRBV12-3/TRBV12-4	few	-	15	TRBJ1-3	CASRYSGNKGNTIYF	TGTGCCAGCAGGTATTCAGGGAACAAAGGAAACACCATATATTTT
TRBV5-1	-	TRBD2	16	TRBJ2-1	CASSLRLAGGNNEQFF	TGCGCCAGCAGCTTAAGACTAGCGGGAGGAAACAATGAGCAGTTCTTC
TRBV15	-	-	19	TRBJ1-2	CATSRDRPTAASTNYGYTF	TGTGCCACCAGCAGAGATCGACCGACAGCCGCATCAACTAACTATGGCTACACCTTC
TRBV4-1	many	-	13	TRBJ1-4	CASSQVYFEKLFF	TGCGCCAGCAGCCAAGTTTATTTTGAAAAACTGTTTTTT
TRBV4-2	-	-	15	TRBJ2-1	CASSQAKRSYNEQFF	TGTGCCAGCAGCCAAGCGAAGCGGTCCTACAATGAGCAGTTCTTC
TRBV27	-	-	14	TRBJ2-1	CASSPDKSYNEQFF	TGTGCCAGCAGCCCCGATAAATCCTACAATGAGCAGTTCTTC
TRBV27	-	-	14	TRBJ2-3	CASSGRTALDTQYF	TGTGCCAGCAGTGGCAGGACAGCTCTCGATACGCAGTATTTT
TRBV20-1	many	-	16	TRBJ2-1	CSGASGFKGSYNEQFF	TGCAGTGGAGCCAGCGGGTTTAAAGGGTCCTACAATGAGCAGTTCTTC
TRBV3-1	-	-	15	TRBJ2-5	CASSQDLRREETQYF	TGTGCCAGCAGCCAAGATCTAAGGAGAGAAGAGACCCAGTACTTC
TRBV7-9	-	-	13	TRBJ2-7	CASSTSLPYEQYF	TGTGCCAGCAGCACTTCCCTGCCCTACGAGCAGTACTTC
TRBV20-1	few	TRBD1	16	TRBJ2-3	CSAHPVRDRTTDTQYF	TGCAGTGCCCATCCGGTCCGGGACAGGACCACAGATACGCAGTATTTT
TRBV30	-	-	12	TRBJ1-2	CAWRKRSYGYTF	TGTGCCTGGAGGAAGCGTAGTTATGGCTACACCTTC
TRBV25-1	many	TRBD2	19	TRBJ2-1	CASSEWGPHTGGPYNEQFF	TGTGCCAGCAGTGAATGGGGCCCGCATACGGGAGGGCCCTACAATGAGCAGTTCTTC
TRBV5-1	many	-	12	TRBJ2-3	CASSPLADTQYF	TGCGCCAGCAGCCCCCTAGCAGATACGCAGTATTTT
TRBV29-1	-	-	13	TRBJ2-3	CSVRPQLSDTQYF	TGCAGCGTGAGACCGCAGCTCTCAGATACGCAGTATTTT
TRBV4-3	-	-	14	TRBJ2-7	CASSQDPGIYEQYF	TGCGCCAGCAGCCAAGATCCGGGAATCTACGAGCAGTACTTC
TRBV29-1	-	TRBD2	17	TRBJ2-1	CSVDRNLAGGSYNEQFF	TGCAGCGTTGACCGAAATCTAGCGGGGGGTTCCTACAATGAGCAGTTCTTC
TRBV6-5	few	-	12	TRBJ2-1	CASSFRVGEQFF	TGTGCCAGCAGTTTTCGGGTCGGTGAGCAGTTCTTC
TRBV7-6	-	-	17	TRBJ2-3	CASSESRGSQWTDTQYF	TGTGCCAGCAGTGAGAGCCGGGGGAGTCAATGGACAGATACGCAGTATTTT
TRBV5-1	-	TRBD1	16	TRBJ2-7	CASSPGVRTGEYEQYF	TGCGCCAGCAGCCCGGGTGTTCGGACAGGAGAATACGAGCAGTACTTC
TRBV6-1	-	TRBD1	17	TRBJ1-6	CASIPSGQSSYNSPLHF	TGTGCCAGCATCCCCTCGGGACAGAGCTCCTATAATTCACCCCTCCACTTT
TRBV20-1	many	-	14	TRBJ2-1	CSASKADTYNEQFF	TGCAGTGCTAGTAAAGCGGACACCTACAATGAGCAGTTCTTC
TRBV5-6	-	-	18	TRBJ2-7	CASSLGTMTSGGPYEQYF	TGTGCCAGCAGCTTGGGCACCATGACTAGTGGGGGACCCTACGAGCAGTACTTC
TRBV12-3/TRBV12-4	many	TRBD1	14	TRBJ1-4	CASSLNRGREKLFF	TGTGCCAGCAGTTTAAACAGGGGGAGGGAAAAACTGTTTTTT
TRBV11-1	-	TRBD1	18	TRBJ2-5	CASSSTRTGGPYQETQYF	TGTGCCAGCAGCTCCACCCGGACAGGGGGACCGTACCAAGAGACCCAGTACTTC
TRBV15	once	-	13	TRBJ2-1	CATSIQWGPEQFF	TGTGCCACCAGCATTCAGTGGGGGCCGGAGCAGTTCTTC
TRBV4-1	-	TRBD2	19	TRBJ2-3	CASSALPSGGARGTDTQYF	TGCGCCAGCAGCGCCCTCCCTAGCGGGGGGGCCCGTGGCACAGATACGCAGTATTTT
TRBV20-1	many	-	16	TRBJ1-5	CSASGRGVTLNQPQHF	TGCAGTGCTAGTGGACGGGGGGTCACCCTCAATCAGCCCCAGCATTTT